Listed below are T cell receptor beta chains from one sample, sequenced in a study of blood T cell repertoires in COVID-19. Libraries were prepared by immunoSEQ multiplex PCR; TCRdb keeps only in-frame clonotypes and omits some of them. The sample holds 350,000 to 400,000 clones, approximately 89% seen once. Sequencing used PBMCs or T cells enriched from blood (not recorded which). All receptors derive from a man in his forties in a cohort exposed to, infected with or recovered from COVID-19 (not recorded which). The CDR3 runs from the conserved cysteine through the conserved F or W. A D gene is named only where the DNA matches it firmly. Clone size is shown for a subset of rows, as once, few, many or a class of expanded clone.

abundance	d_gene	j_gene	v_gene	CDR3aa	CDR3nt
.	.	TRBJ1-2	TRBV27	CASSLSGGGRGYGYTF	TGTGCCAGCAGTTTATCCGGGGGGGGTCGCGGGTATGGCTACACCTTC
.	TRBD2	TRBJ2-3	TRBV28	CASSSSGKSTDTQYF	TGTGCCAGCAGTTCTAGCGGGAAAAGCACAGATACGCAGTATTTT
.	TRBD2	TRBJ2-1	TRBV2	CASLAGPYNEQFF	TGTGCCAGCCTAGCGGGGCCGTACAATGAGCAGTTCTTC
few	.	TRBJ1-4	TRBV4-1	CASSQDKALPGEKLFF	TGCGCCAGCAGCCAAGATAAGGCGCTACCAGGGGAAAAACTGTTTTTT
.	TRBD1	TRBJ1-6	TRBV30	CAWTGQGGISPLHF	TGTGCCTGGACCGGACAGGGAGGAATTTCACCCCTCCACTTT
.	TRBD2	TRBJ2-3	TRBV24-1	CATAGGDTQYF	TGTGCCACCGCGGGAGGAGATACGCAGTATTTT
.	TRBD1	TRBJ2-7	TRBV5-1	CASSFGTGPRGQYF	TGCGCCAGCAGCTTCGGGACAGGACCCAGGGGGCAGTACTTC
.	TRBD1	TRBJ1-2	TRBV28	CASSSGQGAYGYTF	TGTGCCAGCAGTTCGGGACAGGGAGCCTATGGCTACACCTTC
once	TRBD1	TRBJ1-4	TRBV5-1	CASSAQGSANEKLFF	TGCGCCAGCAGCGCACAGGGGTCAGCTAATGAAAAACTGTTTTTT
.	.	TRBJ1-3	TRBV11-2	CASRERWGPEDSGNTIYF	TGTGCCAGCAGGGAGAGGTGGGGGCCTGAAGACTCTGGAAACACCATATATTTT